This passage covers 3 T cell receptor beta chains from one sample sequenced in a study of PD-L1 blockade in urothelial cancer. The assay was immunoSEQ multiplex PCR, and TCRdb's table has in-frame clones only and misses some. The top ten hold roughly 1.8% of the sample, which has around 50,000 clones, 70% to 85% seen once. Time point meaning: peripheral blood 6 weeks after treatment start. Here the sequenced sample was PBMCs, taken around atezolizumab (anti-PD-L1) treatment. The receptors originated from a man in his fifties or sixties with urothelial cancer.

This chain connects TRBV5-1 to TRBJ2-7; D is possibly TRBD2 (6 bases). The V gene's germline CDR1 is SGHRS and CDR2 YFSETQ. The V end was cut by 2 bases, the J end by 0 bases, with 12 bases between. The CDR3 covers 15 residues. DNA for the CDR3: TGCGCCAGCAGCTTAAGCGGGTCGAGCTCCTACGAGCAGTACTTC. Protein: CASSLSGSSSYEQYF.

This chain links TRBV7-2 with TRBJ1-1, with no clear D. Germline CDR1 is SGHTA and CDR2 is FQGNSA. The CDR3 length is 10 residues. Trimming left V 6 bases short and J 11 bases short, with 10 bases between. CDR3 coding DNA: TGTGCCAGCAGTTTACGGGTCGCTTTCTTT. Translating gives CASSLRVAFF.

V gene TRBV4-1 combines with J gene TRBJ1-4; D gene ambiguous. Trimming shortened V by 1 base and J by 3 bases, and 9 bases separated the two germline ends. Looked up from germline, CDR1 is MGHRA and CDR2 is YSYEKL. The CDR3 totals 15 residues. CDR3 sequence: CASSQGHQSNEKLFF. For the CDR3, the DNA is TGCGCCAGCAGCCAAGGACACCAATCTAATGAAAAACTGTTTTTT.